Ten or more counts support the clone carrying this T cell receptor (beta chain). This specimen comes from a study of early T cells in non-severe SARS-CoV-2 infection. The CDR3 loop spans 17 amino acids. Germline assignment: CDR1 MGHRA and CDR2 YSYEKL. V was pared by 2 bases and J by 3 bases, with 10 bases of the junction left unmatched. TCRdb reprocessed the 5' RACE reads via MiXCR and lists one record per CDR3 protein. The sample contains about 61,000 distinct CDR3 sequences, approximately 10% of which appear only once. Sequenced material: whole blood. This chain links TRBV4-1 with TRBJ1-2; 9 bases fit TRBD1. This receptor was identified in an adult who was a healthcare worker with PCR-confirmed SARS-CoV-2 infection or an uninfected control (not recorded which). The CDR3 bases are TGCGCCAGCAGCCAAAGGGAACCCGGGACAGGGTACTATGGCTACACCTTC. Protein sequence: CASSQREPGTGYYGYTF.